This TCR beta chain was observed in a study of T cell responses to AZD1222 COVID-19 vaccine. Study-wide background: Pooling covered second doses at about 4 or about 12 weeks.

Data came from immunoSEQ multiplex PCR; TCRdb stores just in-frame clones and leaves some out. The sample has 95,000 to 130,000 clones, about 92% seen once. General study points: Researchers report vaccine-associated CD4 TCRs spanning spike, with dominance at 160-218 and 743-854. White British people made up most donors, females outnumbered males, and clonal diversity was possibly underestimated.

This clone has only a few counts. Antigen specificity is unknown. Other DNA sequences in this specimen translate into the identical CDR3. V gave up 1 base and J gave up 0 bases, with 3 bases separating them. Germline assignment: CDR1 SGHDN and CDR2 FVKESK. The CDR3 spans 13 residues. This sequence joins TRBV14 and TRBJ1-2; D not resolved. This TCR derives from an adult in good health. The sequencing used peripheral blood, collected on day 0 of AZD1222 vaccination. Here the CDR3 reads CASSQGANYGYTF. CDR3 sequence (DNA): TGTGCCAGCAGCCAAGGAGCTAACTATGGCTACACCTTC.